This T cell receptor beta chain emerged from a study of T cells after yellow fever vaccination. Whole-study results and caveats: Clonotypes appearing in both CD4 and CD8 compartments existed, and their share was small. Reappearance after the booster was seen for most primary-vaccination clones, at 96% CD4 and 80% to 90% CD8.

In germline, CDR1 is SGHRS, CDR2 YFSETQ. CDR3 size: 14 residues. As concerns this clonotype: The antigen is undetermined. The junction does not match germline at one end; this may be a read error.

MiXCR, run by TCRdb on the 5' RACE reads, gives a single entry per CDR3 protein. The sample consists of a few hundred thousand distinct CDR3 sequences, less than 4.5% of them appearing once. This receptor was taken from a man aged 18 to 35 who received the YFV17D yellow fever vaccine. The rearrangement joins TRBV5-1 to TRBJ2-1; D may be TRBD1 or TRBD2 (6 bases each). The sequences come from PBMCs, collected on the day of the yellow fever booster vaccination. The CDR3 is CASAPGATYTEQFF. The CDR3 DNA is TGCGCCAGCGCGCCGGGGGCGACTTACACTGAGCAGTTCTTC. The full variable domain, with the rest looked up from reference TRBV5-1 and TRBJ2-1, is KAGVTQTPRYLIKTRGQQVTLSCSPISGHRSVSWYQQTPGQGLQFLFEYFSETQRNKGNFPGRFSGRQFSNSRSEMNVSTLELGDSALYLCASAPGATYTEQFFGPGTRLTVL.